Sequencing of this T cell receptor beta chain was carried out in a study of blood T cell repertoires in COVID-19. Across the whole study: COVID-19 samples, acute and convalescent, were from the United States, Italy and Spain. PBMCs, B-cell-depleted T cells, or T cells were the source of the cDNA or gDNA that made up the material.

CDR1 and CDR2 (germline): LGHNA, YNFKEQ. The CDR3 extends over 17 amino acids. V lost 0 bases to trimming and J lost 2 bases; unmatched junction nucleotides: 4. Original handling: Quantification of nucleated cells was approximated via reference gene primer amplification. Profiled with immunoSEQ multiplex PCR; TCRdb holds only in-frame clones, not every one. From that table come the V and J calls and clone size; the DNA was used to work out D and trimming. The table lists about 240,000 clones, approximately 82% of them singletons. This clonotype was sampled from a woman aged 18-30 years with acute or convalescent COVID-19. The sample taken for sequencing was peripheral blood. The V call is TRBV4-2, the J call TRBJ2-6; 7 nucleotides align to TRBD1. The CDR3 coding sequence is TGTGCCAGCAGCCAAGAGAGACAGGGACCTGGGGCCAACGTCCTGACTTTC. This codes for CASSQERQGPGANVLTF.